The entry below describes one TCR beta chain. Method: immunoSEQ multiplex PCR; TCRdb's copy keeps in-frame clones and lacks some. The repertoire holds 630,000 or so clones, approximately 89% seen once, with approximately 0.0097% in the top ten. The sample comes from a study of shared T cell receptors in the human thymus. Trimming shortened V by 3 bases and J by 8 bases, and 19 bases separated the two germline ends. The CDR3 is 15 residues long. Germline V gene lookup returns CDR1 SGHVS and CDR2 FNYEAQ. The data also belong to a second study, concerning human thymus T cells. That investigation notes: Healthy Finnish infants undergoing corrective surgery for congenital heart defects were used as donors. Resected material from corrective heart surgery provided the thymus tissue analysed. There appeared to be biased usage of V and J genes in thymic and blood repertoires.

The material sequenced was thymocytes. This chain uses TRBV7-6 with TRBJ1-2; tentative D call: TRBD1 (6 bases). The source is a boy in the first two years of life with a congenital heart defect. This chain's CDR3 is CASSFLNTGHRGYTF. The CDR3, as DNA: TGTGCCAGCAGCTTCCTAAATACGGGACACCGGGGCTACACCTTC.